This TCR beta chain is from a study of blood T cell repertoires in COVID-19. Study details: From the United States, Italy and Spain came samples of acute and convalescent COVID-19. PBMCs, B-cell-depleted T cells, or T cells provided the cDNA or gDNA that made up the material.

This clone was recorded only once. In the authors' workflow: It was from reference gene primer amplification that nucleated cell counts were estimated. The data were produced by immunoSEQ multiplex PCR, yet TCRdb's version contains in-frame clones alone and is incomplete. V and J calls and clone size are copied from that table; D and trimming were computed from the DNA. The sample includes hundreds of thousands of clones, about 87% of them seen just once. CDR3 length equals 14 residues. Trimming left V 3 bases short and J 2 bases short, with 6 bases between. Germline loops: CDR1 SGHRS, CDR2 YFSETQ. The chain combines TRBV5-1 with TRBJ2-6, with D unresolved. This receptor was taken from a middle-aged woman who had recovered from COVID-19. The sequenced sample was peripheral blood. Written as DNA, the CDR3 is TGCGCCAGCAGCTACACAGCTGGGGCCAACGTCCTGACTTTC. Translating gives CASSYTAGANVLTF.